One and the same sample provided the 3 T cell receptor beta chains below, sequenced in a study of human T cells and chemical hapten exposure. MiXCR, run by TCRdb on the RACE reads, gives a single entry per CDR3 protein. The table has some 52,000 distinct CDR3 sequences, about 10% seen once. Regarding time point: patch test 1, 2 weeks after DPC sensitization. As for treatment: therapeutic diphenylcyclopropenone sensitization with weekly scalp DPC. The total RNA was obtained from whole blood that was not fractionated. Sequences were derived from whole blood, sampled in connection with sensitization to the hapten diphenylcyclopropenone (DPC). The receptors here all came from a woman in her forties with alopecia areata. Some clones in this sample may be carry-over from other donors' samples.

A few counts support this clonotype. The J gene is TRBJ1-1, the V gene TRBV18; D gene ambiguous. Germline V gene lookup returns CDR1 KGHSH and CDR2 LQKENI. The V end was cut by 0 bases, the J end by 0 bases, with 8 bases between. The CDR3 covers 15 residues. CDR3 nucleotides: TGTGCCAGCTCACCACCGGCCCTAATGAACACTGAAGCTTTCTTT. Residues: CASSPPALMNTEAFF.

This clonotype was counted ten times or more. This chain connects TRBV21-1 to TRBJ1-6; the table names TRBD1, a call not compared with the DNA. TRBV21-1 counts as a pseudogene. The CDR3 is made up of 13 amino acids. The CDR3 DNA sequence: TGTGCCAGCAACCGTCCCGGGAATTCACCCCTCCACTTT. Amino acid sequence: CASNRPGNSPLHF.

V usage is TRBV4-1 and J usage is TRBJ2-5; 8 bases fit TRBD1. CDR1 is MGHRA and CDR2 is YSYEKL in the germline V gene. J was trimmed by 4 bases and V by 4 bases; bases with no gene match: 8. This CDR3 spans 15 amino acids. CDR3: CASSPGQGAGETQYF. CDR3 nucleotide sequence: TGCGCCAGCAGCCCAGGGCAGGGGGCGGGAGAGACCCAGTACTTC.